The next 27 T cell receptor beta chains were all read from a single sample in a study of T cells after yellow fever vaccination (dated by TCRdb to about 2019). Receptor libraries were prepared by 5' RACE. These reads were obtained on an Illumina HiSeq 2500. TCRdb reanalyzed the raw reads on its own, using fastp at Q25 for trimming and MiXCR for clone calling, and kept in-frame beta chains. Under each unique CDR3 protein, matching rows form one entry showing the most common genes and DNA. The sample yields a few hundred thousand distinct CDR3 sequences; around 16% were counted once. The ten most abundant clones make up approximately 15% of the sample. This specimen's treatment or condition label, interpreted: live attenuated yellow fever vaccine strain. The sequencing used PBMCs, collected 5 days after the first yellow fever vaccination. The receptor source for this set is a man aged 18 to 29 who received the YFV17D yellow fever vaccine.

This clonotype came up a few times. The V and J genes are TRBV4-1 and TRBJ1-2; D ambiguous. This CDR3 comprises 15 residues. CDR1 MGHRA and CDR2 YSYEKL come from the germline V gene. Between the trimmed V and J ends, which lost 0 bases and 0 bases, there was a span of 8 bases. This CDR3 is CASSQEVSANYGYTF. In DNA, the CDR3 is TGCGCCAGCAGCCAAGAAGTTTCCGCTAACTATGGCTACACCTTC.

The chain uses TRBV6-5 and TRBJ2-2; the D gene is possibly TRBD2 (5 bases). Trimming pared 0 bases from V and 10 bases from J, leaving 15 bases between. The CDR3 has 15 amino acids. CDR1 MNHEY and CDR2 SVGAGI come from the germline V gene. CDR3 DNA: TGTGCCAGCAGTTACTCGATAAACGGGGTAGCGGAGCTGTTTTTT. Translated, it gives CASSYSINGVAELFF.

The gene calls are TRBV7-9 and TRBJ2-1, with 8 bases that match TRBD2. The CDR3 runs 15 residues. The germline V gene encodes CDR1 SEHNR and CDR2 FQNEAQ (reference sequence). The junction had 7 bases not matched to a gene; V was cut back by 7 bases and J by 2 bases. This chain's CDR3 is CASTGGGGTYNEQFF. CDR3 DNA: TGTGCCAGCACGGGAGGGGGGGGTACCTACAATGAGCAGTTCTTC.

The rearrangement links TRBV28 to TRBJ2-7; D unclear. V lost 3 bases to trimming and J lost 2 bases, with 14 bases between them. Germline CDR1 and CDR2: MDHEN and SYDVKM. The CDR3 length is 15 residues. The CDR3 spells CASSFRAVPPYEQYV. The DNA for the CDR3 is TGTGCCAGCAGTTTTAGGGCAGTCCCTCCCTACGAGCAGTACGTC.

This clonotype has only a few counts. The rearrangement links TRBV6-2 or TRBV6-3 to TRBJ2-3; D call uncertain. Germline CDR1 reads MNHEY; CDR2 reads SVGEGT. The CDR3 sequence is 12 residues long. V lost 5 bases, J lost 4 bases, and 7 bases lay in between. The DNA for the CDR3 is TGTGCCAGCAGTCCTTCTCCAGATACGCAGTATTTT. It yields the protein CASSPSPDTQYF.

There are a few counts of this clonotype. The chain links TRBV29-1 to TRBJ2-1, with 7 bases identical to TRBD2. The CDR3 is 14 amino acids. The germline CDR1 and CDR2 sequences are SQVTM and ANQGSEA. Trimming at V came to 6 bases and at J to 0 bases, leaving 5 bases not matched to a gene. The CDR3 sequence: CSVVGGSSYNEQFF. The CDR3 bases are TGCAGCGTCGTGGGGGGGAGCTCCTACAATGAGCAGTTCTTC.

CDR3 residues: CASRSWGGSSYNEQFF. For the CDR3, the DNA is TGTGCCAGCAGATCTTGGGGGGGCAGTTCCTACAATGAGCAGTTCTTC. The chain couples TRBV5-4 to TRBJ2-1; possibly TRBD2 for D (7 bases). Germline CDR1 and CDR2: SGHNT and YYREEE (reference sequence). Trimming pared 5 bases from V and 1 base from J, leaving 16 bases between. This CDR3 has 16 residues.

This clonotype was found many times. The CDR3 DNA reads TGCGCCAGCAGCCTGGCCCGTCTAGCGGGGGGCCACAATGAGCAGTTCTTC. As protein: CASSLARLAGGHNEQFF. The J gene is TRBJ2-1, the V gene TRBV5-1, with 11 bases that match TRBD2. There are 17 residues in the CDR3. Per germline, CDR1 SGHRS and CDR2 YFSETQ. Trimming at V came to 4 bases and at J to 5 bases, leaving 11 bases not matched to a gene.

This clonotype was picked up a small number of times. The chain joins TRBV5-1 to TRBJ2-7; D gene ambiguous. The CDR3 consists of 13 residues. CDR1 is SGHRS and CDR2 is YFSETQ in the germline V gene. The ends were cut back, 10 bases at V and 3 bases at J, with 17 bases in the middle. CDR3 amino acids: CAPLGNTLYEQYF. As DNA, the CDR3 is TGCGCCCCCCTCGGTAACACCCTCTACGAGCAGTACTTC.

This sequence joins TRBV12-3 or TRBV12-4 and TRBJ2-1; no clear D gene. Trimming shortened V by 2 bases and J by 4 bases, and 12 bases separated the two germline ends. The CDR3 consists of 15 residues. The DNA for the CDR3 is TGTGCCAGCAGTTTACGGGCGGCCCAGTACAATGAGCAGTTCTTC. It codes for CASSLRAAQYNEQFF.

The rearrangement joins TRBV24-1 to TRBJ1-5, with D uncertain. Germline V CDR1 and CDR2: KGHDR, SFDVKD. V lost 5 bases and J 1 base, leaving 5 bases between the germline ends. This CDR3 region has 13 residues. The CDR3 region is CATSGGSNQPQHF. CDR3 coding DNA: TGTGCCACCAGTGGGGGAAGCAATCAGCCCCAGCATTTT.

This clonotype turned up a few times. The chain recombines TRBV11-2 with TRBJ2-2; D may be TRBD2 (5 bases). From germline, CDR1 is SGHAT and CDR2 FQNNGV. The CDR3 has 15 amino acids. Trimming shortened V by 2 bases and J by 4 bases, and 11 bases separated the two germline ends. DNA for the CDR3: TGTGCCAGCAGCTTATGGCTAGCTAGCACCGGGGAGCTGTTTTTT. Protein sequence: CASSLWLASTGELFF.

The rearrangement joins TRBV10-2 to TRBJ1-2; maybe TRBD1 (6 bases). V lost 3 bases and J 7 bases, leaving 18 bases between the germline ends. Germline V gives CDR1 WSHSY, CDR2 SAAADI. CDR3 size: 15 residues. The CDR3 loop is CASSDPDRPWGGYTF. Written as DNA, the CDR3 is TGCGCCAGCAGTGATCCTGACAGGCCCTGGGGTGGCTACACCTTC.

The chain employs TRBV7-9 and TRBJ1-1, with D uncertain. Germline CDR1 reads SEHNR; CDR2 reads FQNEAQ (reference sequence). With 1 base removed from V and 2 bases from J, the gap between germline ends came to 11 bases. The CDR3 extends over 15 amino acids. Here the CDR3 DNA reads TGTGCCAGCAGCTTAGGGGCCCCGGCTAACACTGAAGCTTTCTTT. This codes for CASSLGAPANTEAFF.

This clonotype was found many times. This rearrangement joins TRBV5-1 to TRBJ1-2; tentatively, D is TRBD1 (6 bases). V lost 4 bases and J lost 7, with 20 bases in between. The CDR3 spans 15 residues. Germline values: CDR1 SGHRS, CDR2 YFSETQ. CDR3 sequence: CASSPSNRAESGYTF. The DNA for the CDR3 is TGCGCCAGCAGCCCCTCCAACAGGGCAGAAAGTGGCTACACCTTC.

The chain couples TRBV7-2 to TRBJ2-1; D is unresolved. Deletions cut 0 bases from V and 9 bases from J, with 9 bases between. The CDR3 totals 13 residues. Germline V gene data show CDR1 as SGHTA and CDR2 as FQGNSA. The CDR3 is CASSLADGLEQFF. The CDR3 region has the DNA TGTGCCAGCAGCTTAGCGGACGGTCTTGAGCAGTTCTTC. The whole variable domain, filled in from reference TRBV7-2 and TRBJ2-1, reads GAGVSQSPSNKVTEKGKDVELRCDPISGHTALYWYRQSLGQGLEFLIYFQGNSAPDKSGLPSDRFSAERTGGSVSTLTIQRTQQEDSAVYLCASSLADGLEQFFGPGTRLTVL.

The V gene is TRBV7-3, the J gene TRBJ2-5, with D hard to call. Germline CDR1 is SGHTA and CDR2 is FQGTGA. The V gene lost 0 bases and the J gene lost 5 bases, with 7 bases spanning the gap. CDR3 size: 13 residues. For the CDR3, the DNA is TGTGCCAGCAGCTTAACTATGGGGGAGACCCAGTACTTC. It specifies CASSLTMGETQYF.

The V gene is TRBV7-3, the J gene TRBJ2-2; D possibly matches TRBD1 or TRBD2 (6 bases each). V was shortened by 3 bases and J by 7 bases, with 18 bases between the two germline ends. From germline, CDR1 is SGHTA and CDR2 FQGTGA. CDR3 size: 16 residues. CDR3 sequence: CASSFSPWGAGGELFF. The CDR3 DNA sequence: TGTGCCAGCAGCTTTTCTCCTTGGGGGGCAGGCGGGGAGCTGTTTTTT.

This chain uses TRBV6-2 or TRBV6-3 with TRBJ2-4; D ambiguous. CDR3 length equals 13 residues. Trimming took 6 bases from V and 0 from J, leaving 6 bases between them. Looked up from germline, CDR1 is MNHEY and CDR2 is SVGEGT. The CDR3, as DNA: TGTGCCAGCAGATTCGGAGCCAAAAACATTCAGTACTTC. This codes for CASRFGAKNIQYF.

This clonotype was counted between two and nine times. The chain employs TRBV6-1 and TRBJ1-2; 7 positions agree with TRBD1. Looked up from germline, CDR1 is MNHNS and CDR2 is SASEGT. Unmatched junction bases numbered 8, after V lost 6 bases and J lost 4 bases. CDR3 length: 14 residues. The CDR3 loop is CASRGDRAPYGYTF. CDR3 coding DNA: TGTGCCAGCAGGGGCGACAGGGCCCCCTATGGCTACACCTTC.

This clonotype has a handful of counts. V and J are TRBV3-1 and TRBJ2-3; 10 bases line up with TRBD2. Germline V gene lookup returns CDR1 LGHDT and CDR2 YNNKEL (reference sequence). V was clipped by 0 bases and J by 3 bases; unmatched bases: 6. This CDR3 spans 17 amino acids. CDR3 sequence reads: CASSQDNALAGTDTQYF. The CDR3 nucleotides read TGTGCCAGCAGCCAAGATAATGCACTAGCGGGGACAGATACGCAGTATTTT.

This clonotype was counted a few times. This chain uses TRBV4-3 with TRBJ2-1, with D possibly TRBD1 on 6 matching bases. V was cut by 0 bases and J by 1 base, with 13 bases left in between. The germline V gene encodes CDR1 LGHNA and CDR2 YSLEER. The CDR3 runs to 17 residues. The CDR3 coding sequence is TGCGCCAGCAGCCAAGAGGGCAAGAGGGGGTCCTACAATGAGCAGTTCTTC. This encodes CASSQEGKRGSYNEQFF.

The chain carries TRBV27 and TRBJ2-3; TRBD2 might be the D (6 bases). Trimming took 5 bases from V and 2 from J, leaving 14 bases between them. Germline CDR1 and CDR2: MNHEY and SMNVEV (reference sequence). The CDR3 is made up of 15 amino acids. In nucleotides, the CDR3 is TGTGCCAGCAGTCGAGGGACTTGGACCACAGATACGCAGTATTTT. Protein: CASSRGTWTTDTQYF.

This clonotype came up a few times. V and J are TRBV12-3 or TRBV12-4 and TRBJ1-4; no reliable D call. V lost 5 bases, J lost 0 bases, and 10 bases lay in between. The CDR3 length is 15 residues. CDR3 amino acids: CASSPPGTTNEKLFF. CDR3 nucleotide sequence: TGTGCCAGCAGTCCCCCAGGAACAACTAATGAAAAACTGTTTTTT.

This clonotype was recorded at least ten times. The V gene is TRBV5-1, the J gene TRBJ1-2; 8 bases fit TRBD1. Germline loops: CDR1 SGHRS, CDR2 YFSETQ. The CDR3 loop spans 17 amino acids. Unmatched junction bases numbered 12, after V lost 0 bases and J lost 5 bases. The CDR3, as DNA: TGCGCCAGCAGCTTGGCTTCGACAGGGGACGAGGGATATGGCTACACCTTC. Translation: CASSLASTGDEGYGYTF.

This rearrangement joins TRBV5-1 to TRBJ2-5; 15 bases agree with TRBD2. The length of the CDR3 is 15 residues. V lost 7 bases to trimming and J lost 2 bases; unmatched junction nucleotides: 3. Looked up from germline, CDR1 is SGHRS and CDR2 is YFSETQ. In nucleotides, the CDR3 is TGCGCCAGCGGACTAGCGGGGGGGAGTCAAGAGACCCAGTACTTC. Translated: CASGLAGGSQETQYF.

This clonotype was recorded only once. The chain carries TRBV2 and TRBJ2-3, with 7 bases aligning to TRBD1. The CDR3 loop spans 14 amino acids. The V segment lost 11 bases and the J segment 1 base; nucleotides outside the gene matches: 9. CDR1 is SNHLY and CDR2 is FYNNEI in the germline V gene. CDR3 sequence: CASAFTGGTDTQYF. The CDR3 DNA is TGTGCCTCAGCTTTTACAGGGGGCACAGATACGCAGTATTTT.